The source of this T cell receptor (beta chain) is a study of blood T cell repertoires in COVID-19. Background on the study: Sites across the United States, Italy and Spain contributed samples from acute and convalescent COVID-19. Sample material is recorded as cDNA or gDNA derived from T cells, B-cell-depleted T cells, or PBMCs.

In the original processing: It was from reference gene primer amplification that nucleated cell counts were estimated. Profiling relied on immunoSEQ multiplex PCR, and the TCRdb table lists in-frame clones only, not all of them. V, J and clone size are taken as reported in that table, and D and trimming were inferred from the DNA itself. Seen here are around 270,000 clones, about 80% observed once, and the top ten hold 15% to 18%. CDR1 SGHRS and CDR2 YFSETQ come from the germline V gene. With 4 bases removed from V and 0 bases from J, the gap between germline ends came to 17 bases. The CDR3 has 16 amino acids. Followed longitudinally, the Seattle patients had been enrolled during active infection.

The source is a person between 65 and 80 years old with COVID-19, enrolled during active disease. Specimen: peripheral blood. The genes are TRBV5-1 and TRBJ2-7; D perhaps matches TRBD2 (7 bases). For the CDR3, the DNA is TGCGCCAGCAGCCCCCTCACAGGGAGGGGCTCCTACGAGCAGTACTTC. Its protein is CASSPLTGRGSYEQYF.